This TCR beta chain was sequenced for a study of cytomegalovirus exposure and HLA in healthy donors. PCR involved 60 Vbeta and 13 Jbeta primers. TCRdb's table, derived via immunoSEQ multiplex PCR, lists solely in-frame clones and lacks some. The record lists roughly 100,000 clones, of which the ten most abundant hold around 3.5%. V was clipped by 6 bases and J by 1 base, with 11 bases between them. CDR3 size: 14 residues. Germline-derived CDR1 and CDR2 are SGHNT and YENEEA. Concerning this clone itself: No antigen is known for it.

Study-wide results and limits: Trimming of TCR beta V- and J-genes showed a link, identified in a later analysis, to a missense DCLRE1C variant. In a later analysis, specific HLA alleles were associated with 15,000 or so TCR beta sequences at a 0.05 false discovery rate.

The chain is built from TRBV11-3 and TRBJ2-3; no reliable D call. Specimen: PBMCs. The receptor comes from a middle-aged man in good health and CMV-seronegative. The CDR3 DNA reads as TGTGCCAGCAGTCCTCGTTCGGGCACAGATACGCAGTATTTT. As protein: CASSPRSGTDTQYF. Based on the CDR3 plus reference TRBV11-3 and TRBJ2-3, the full variable domain is EAGVVQSPRYKIIEKKQPVAFWCNPISGHNTLYWYLQNLGQGPELLIRYENEEAVDDSQLPKDRFSAERLKGVDSTLKIQPAELGDSAVYLCASSPRSGTDTQYFGPGTRLTVL.